The next 9 T cell receptor beta chains were all read from a single sample in a study of shared clonotypes between healthy human individuals. Using immunoSEQ multiplex PCR, the repertoire was profiled, and TCRdb retains in-frame clones only, with some absent. The sample includes more than 500,000 clones, approximately 95% of them seen just once. CD45RO-negative cells were positively selected for CCR7, leaving out terminally differentiated effector memory CD45RA+ cells. The sequencing input was naive CD8+ T cells sorted from blood. Receptor source: a woman aged 25 to 45 in good health.

The chain links TRBV27 to TRBJ2-2; D is uncertain. The germline V gene has CDR1 MNHEY and CDR2 SMNVEV (reference sequence). The CDR3 length is 15 residues. The ends were cut back, 0 bases at V and 6 bases at J, with 11 bases in the middle. The CDR3 loop reads CASSLSRPSPGELFF. Here the CDR3 DNA reads TGTGCCAGCAGTTTATCACGCCCCTCGCCCGGGGAGCTGTTTTTT.

The chain couples TRBV4-1 to TRBJ2-1, with D perhaps matching TRBD2 (5 bases). CDR3 length equals 15 residues. Germline-derived CDR1 and CDR2 are MGHRA and YSYEKL. The ends were cut back, 4 bases at V and 0 bases at J, with 10 bases in the middle. CDR3 residues: CASSLLANSYNEQFF. DNA for the CDR3: TGCGCCAGCAGCCTCCTAGCTAACTCCTACAATGAGCAGTTCTTC.

J is TRBJ2-1 and V is TRBV7-9; TRBD1 agrees at 7 bases. The CDR3 runs 12 residues. J lost 8 bases, V lost 5 bases, and 3 bases had no gene match. CDR1 is SEHNR, CDR2 FQNEAQ, per germline (reference sequence). The CDR3 DNA follows: TGTGCCAGCAGCAAAGACAGGGATGAGCAGTTCTTC. Its translation is CASSKDRDEQFF.

The rearrangement links TRBV2 to TRBJ2-7; TRBD1 matches 10 bases. The CDR3 is 14 residues long. Germline CDR1 SNHLY, CDR2 FYNNEI. V was clipped by 4 bases and J by 7 bases; unmatched bases: 7. CDR3 coding DNA: TGTGCCAGCAGTGCTTTTCGGGACAGGGGAGAGCAGTACTTC. Its translation is CASSAFRDRGEQYF.

The chain is built from TRBV28 and TRBJ2-5; no reliable D call. The last part of the DNA fits TRBJ2-7 better; the J call may be wrong. Germline CDR1 reads MDHEN; CDR2 reads SYDVKM. This CDR3 has 13 residues. The CDR3 loop is CASSFGPSYEQYF. The CDR3 DNA reads TGTGCCAGCAGTTTCGGACCTTCCTACGAGCAGTACTTC.

V usage is TRBV19 and J usage is TRBJ2-7, with D possibly TRBD2 on 6 matching bases. Germline V gene sequence: CDR1 LNHDA, CDR2 SQIVND (reference sequence). V gave up 6 bases and J gave up 2 bases, with 17 bases separating them. The CDR3 contains 15 residues. The CDR3 region has the DNA TGTGCCAGTAGCGAGGAGGGAGAGTGGACCTACGAGCAGTACTTC. Translation gives CASSEEGEWTYEQYF.

The V gene is TRBV28, the J gene TRBJ2-5, with D perhaps assigned TRBD1 or TRBD2 (6 bases each). The CDR3 is 13 residues long. The V gene's germline CDR1 is MDHEN and CDR2 SYDVKM. V gave up 10 bases and J gave up 12 bases, with 24 bases separating them. The CDR3 coding sequence is TGTGCCACAGCCGCGGGAAGGGGGTACCTGGAGTACTTC. Its translation: CATAAGRGYLEYF.

The V call is TRBV6-6, the J call TRBJ1-2; D not resolved. CDR1 MNHNY and CDR2 SVGAGI come from the germline V gene (reference sequence). The CDR3 loop spans 11 amino acids. Between the trimmed V and J ends, which lost 2 bases and 6 bases, there was a span of 4 bases. CDR3 protein: CASSYGDGYTF. DNA of the CDR3: TGTGCCAGCAGTTACGGAGATGGCTACACCTTC.

The rearrangement uses TRBV4-1 and TRBJ2-2, with D perhaps matching TRBD1 (6 bases). Trimming took off 4 bases at V and 0 bases at J, with 12 bases between the two ends. The CDR3 covers 16 residues. Germline V gene lookup returns CDR1 MGHRA and CDR2 YSYEKL. CDR3 protein: CASSPTRGANTGELFF. The CDR3 nucleotides are TGCGCCAGCAGCCCCACCAGGGGCGCGAACACCGGGGAGCTGTTTTTT.